The rows below give T cell receptor beta chains drawn from one sample of a study of blood T cell repertoires in COVID-19. Sequencing was performed with immunoSEQ multiplex PCR; in TCRdb, only in-frame clones are kept and a portion is missing. The table has more than 85,000 clones, roughly four fifths seen once; the top ten hold approximately 16%. Sequencing was done on a sample of peripheral blood. The source of these receptors is an older woman with acute or convalescent COVID-19. Both conserved end residues are part of each CDR3.

TRBJ1-6	TRBV30	CAWSGTAPHSPLHF
TRBJ2-7	TRBV27	CASSLSGVGPYEQYF
TRBJ2-1	TRBV7-9	CASRGGREQFF
TRBJ2-1	TRBV5-1	CASSLESQNNEQFF
TRBJ2-3	TRBV6-5	CASSYSSAGITDTQYF
TRBJ2-1	TRBV7-2	CASSFATSGGGEQFF
TRBJ1-2	TRBV9	CASSAGVGYTF
TRBJ1-6	TRBV3-1/TRBV3-2	CASSPTGGNSPLHF
TRBJ1-3	TRBV6-5	CASSLQGPGNTIYF
TRBJ1-5	TRBV30	CAFRQYNQPQHF
TRBJ2-2	TRBV4-2	CASSQAVSSGNTGELFF
TRBJ1-1	TRBV18	CASSRSYEDTEAFF